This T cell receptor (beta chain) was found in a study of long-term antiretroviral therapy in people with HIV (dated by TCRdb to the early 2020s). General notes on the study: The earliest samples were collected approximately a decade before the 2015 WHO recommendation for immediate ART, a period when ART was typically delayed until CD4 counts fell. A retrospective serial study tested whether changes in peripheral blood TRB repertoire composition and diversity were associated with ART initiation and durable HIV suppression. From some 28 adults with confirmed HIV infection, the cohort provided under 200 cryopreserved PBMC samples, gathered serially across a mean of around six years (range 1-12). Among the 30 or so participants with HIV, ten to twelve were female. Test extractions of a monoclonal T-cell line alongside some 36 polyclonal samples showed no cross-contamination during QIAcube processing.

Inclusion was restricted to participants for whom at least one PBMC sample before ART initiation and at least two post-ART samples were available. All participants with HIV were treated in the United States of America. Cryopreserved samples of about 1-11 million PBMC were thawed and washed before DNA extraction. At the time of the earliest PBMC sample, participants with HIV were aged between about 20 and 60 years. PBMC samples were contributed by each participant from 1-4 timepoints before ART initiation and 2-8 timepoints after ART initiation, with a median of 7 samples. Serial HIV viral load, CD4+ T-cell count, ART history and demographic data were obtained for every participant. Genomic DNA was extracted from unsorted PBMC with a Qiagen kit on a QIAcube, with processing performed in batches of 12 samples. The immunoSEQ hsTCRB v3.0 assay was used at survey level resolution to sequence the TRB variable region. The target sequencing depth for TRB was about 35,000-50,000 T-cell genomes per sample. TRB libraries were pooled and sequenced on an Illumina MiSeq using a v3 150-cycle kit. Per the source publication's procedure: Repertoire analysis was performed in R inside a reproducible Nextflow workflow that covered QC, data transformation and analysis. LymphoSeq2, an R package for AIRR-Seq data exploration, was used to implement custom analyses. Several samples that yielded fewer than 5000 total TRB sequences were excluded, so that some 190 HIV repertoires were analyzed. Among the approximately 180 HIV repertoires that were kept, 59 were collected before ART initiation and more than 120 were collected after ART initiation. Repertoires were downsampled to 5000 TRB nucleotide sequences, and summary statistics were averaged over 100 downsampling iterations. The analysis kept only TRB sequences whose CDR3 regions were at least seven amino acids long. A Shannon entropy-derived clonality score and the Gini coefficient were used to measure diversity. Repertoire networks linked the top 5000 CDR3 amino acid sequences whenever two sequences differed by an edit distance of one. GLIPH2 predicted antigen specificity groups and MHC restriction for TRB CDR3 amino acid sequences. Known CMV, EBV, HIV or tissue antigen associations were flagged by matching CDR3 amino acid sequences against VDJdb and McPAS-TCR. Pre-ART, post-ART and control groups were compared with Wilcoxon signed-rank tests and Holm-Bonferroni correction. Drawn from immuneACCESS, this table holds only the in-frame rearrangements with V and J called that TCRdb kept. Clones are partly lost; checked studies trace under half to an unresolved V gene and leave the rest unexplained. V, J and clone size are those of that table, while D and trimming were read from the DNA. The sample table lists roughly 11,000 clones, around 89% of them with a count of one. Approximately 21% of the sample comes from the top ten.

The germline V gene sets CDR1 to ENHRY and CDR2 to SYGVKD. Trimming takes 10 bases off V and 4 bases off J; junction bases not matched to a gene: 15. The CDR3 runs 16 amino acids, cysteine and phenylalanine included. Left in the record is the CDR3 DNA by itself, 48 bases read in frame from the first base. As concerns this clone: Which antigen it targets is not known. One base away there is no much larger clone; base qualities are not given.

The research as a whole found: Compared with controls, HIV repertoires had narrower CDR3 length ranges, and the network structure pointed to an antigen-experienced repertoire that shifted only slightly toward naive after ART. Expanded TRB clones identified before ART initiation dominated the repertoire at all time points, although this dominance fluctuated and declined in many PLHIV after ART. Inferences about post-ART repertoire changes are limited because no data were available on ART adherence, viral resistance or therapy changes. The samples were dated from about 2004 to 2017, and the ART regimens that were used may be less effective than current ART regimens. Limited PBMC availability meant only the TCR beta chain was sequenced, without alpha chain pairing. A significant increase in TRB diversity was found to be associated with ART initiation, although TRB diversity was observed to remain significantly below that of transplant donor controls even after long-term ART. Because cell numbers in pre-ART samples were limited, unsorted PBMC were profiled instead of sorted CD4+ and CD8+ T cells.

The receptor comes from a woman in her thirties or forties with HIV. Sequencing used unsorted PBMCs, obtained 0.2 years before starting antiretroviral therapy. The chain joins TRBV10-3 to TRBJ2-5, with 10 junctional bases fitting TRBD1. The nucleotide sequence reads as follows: TGTGCCACCATACCGGGGACAGGGGATTTACGAGAGACCCAGTACTTC. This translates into CATIPGTGDLRETQYF.